This T cell receptor (beta chain) was observed in a study of T-cell memory formation after mild COVID-19. The CDR3 has 15 residues. V shed 6 bases and J shed 4 bases, with 16 bases lying between them. TCRdb reprocessed the 5' RACE reads with MiXCR, giving one entry per CDR3 protein. The top ten clones hold around an eighth of a sample with around 370,000 distinct CDR3 sequences, over 20% of them seen once. The V gene is TRBV12-3 or TRBV12-4, the J gene TRBJ1-3; weak D call: TRBD1 (5 bases). The sequenced sample consisted of PBMCs or a T cell subset sorted from them (not recorded which). The receptor's source is an adult woman who had mild COVID-19 (a few samples of this study predate the infection). Cell type and time point are not known. DNA of the CDR3: TGTGCCAGCAGATTATCCGGTGGGGCGGGAAACACCATATATTTT. Amino acids: CASRLSGGAGNTIYF.